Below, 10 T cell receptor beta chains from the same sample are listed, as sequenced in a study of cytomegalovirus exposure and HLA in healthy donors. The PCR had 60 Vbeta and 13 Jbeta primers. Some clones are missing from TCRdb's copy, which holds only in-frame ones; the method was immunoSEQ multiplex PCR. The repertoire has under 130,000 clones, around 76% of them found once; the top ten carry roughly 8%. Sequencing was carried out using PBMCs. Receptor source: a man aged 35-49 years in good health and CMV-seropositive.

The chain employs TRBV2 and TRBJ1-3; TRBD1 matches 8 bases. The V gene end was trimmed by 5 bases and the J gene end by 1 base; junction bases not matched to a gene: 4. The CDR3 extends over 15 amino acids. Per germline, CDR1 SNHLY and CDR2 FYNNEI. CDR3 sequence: CASSLQGVSGNTIYF. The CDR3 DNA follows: TGTGCCAGCAGTCTACAGGGGGTTTCTGGAAACACCATATATTTT.

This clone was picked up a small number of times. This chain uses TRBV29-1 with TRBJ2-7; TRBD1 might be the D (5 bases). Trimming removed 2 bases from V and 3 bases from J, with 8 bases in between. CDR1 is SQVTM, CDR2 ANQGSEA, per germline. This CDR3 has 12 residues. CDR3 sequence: CSVERGGYEQYF. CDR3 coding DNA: TGCAGCGTTGAAAGGGGTGGCTACGAGCAGTACTTC.

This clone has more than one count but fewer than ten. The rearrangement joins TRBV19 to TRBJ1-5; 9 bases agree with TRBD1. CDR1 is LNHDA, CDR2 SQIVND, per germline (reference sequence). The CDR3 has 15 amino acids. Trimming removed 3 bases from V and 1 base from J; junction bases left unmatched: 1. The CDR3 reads CASSMDRGSNQPQHF. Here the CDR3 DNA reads TGTGCCAGTAGTATGGACAGGGGAAGCAATCAGCCCCAGCATTTT.

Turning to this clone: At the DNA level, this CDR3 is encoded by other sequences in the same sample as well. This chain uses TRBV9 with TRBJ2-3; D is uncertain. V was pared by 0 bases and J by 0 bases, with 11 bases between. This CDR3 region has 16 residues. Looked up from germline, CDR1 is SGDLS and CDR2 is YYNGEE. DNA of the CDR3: TGTGCCAGCAGCGTAGCCGACTCCCGGAGCACAGATACGCAGTATTTT. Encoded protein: CASSVADSRSTDTQYF.

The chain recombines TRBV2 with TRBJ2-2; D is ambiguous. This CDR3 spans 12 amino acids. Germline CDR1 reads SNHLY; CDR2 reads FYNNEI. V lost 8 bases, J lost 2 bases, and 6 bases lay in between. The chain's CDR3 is CASGRNTGELFF. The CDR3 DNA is TGTGCCAGCGGGCGCAACACCGGGGAGCTGTTTTTT. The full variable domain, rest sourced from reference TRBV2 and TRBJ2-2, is EPEVTQTPSHQVTQMGQEVILRCVPISNHLYFYWYRQILGQKVEFLVSFYNNEISEKSEIFDDQFSVERPDGSNFTLKIRSTKLEDSAMYFCASGRNTGELFFGEGSRLTVL.

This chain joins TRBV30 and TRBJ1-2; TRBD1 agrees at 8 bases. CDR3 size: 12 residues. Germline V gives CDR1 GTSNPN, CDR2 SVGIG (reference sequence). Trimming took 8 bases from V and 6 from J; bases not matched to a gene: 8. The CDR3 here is CAHGQGSDGYTF. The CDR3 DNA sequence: TGTGCCCACGGACAGGGTTCGGATGGCTACACCTTC.

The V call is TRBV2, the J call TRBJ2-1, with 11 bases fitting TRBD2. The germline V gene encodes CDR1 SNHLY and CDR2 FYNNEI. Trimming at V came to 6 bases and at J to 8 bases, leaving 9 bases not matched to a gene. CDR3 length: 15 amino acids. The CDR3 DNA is TGTGCCAGCAGCCCCCTAGCGGGGGGTTCACATGAGCAGTTCTTC. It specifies CASSPLAGGSHEQFF.

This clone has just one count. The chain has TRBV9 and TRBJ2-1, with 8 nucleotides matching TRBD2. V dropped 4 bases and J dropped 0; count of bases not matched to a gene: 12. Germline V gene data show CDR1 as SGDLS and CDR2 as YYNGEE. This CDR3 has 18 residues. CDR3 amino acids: CASSPRRLAGLSYNEQFF. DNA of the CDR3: TGTGCCAGCAGCCCCAGAAGGCTAGCGGGCCTCTCCTACAATGAGCAGTTCTTC.

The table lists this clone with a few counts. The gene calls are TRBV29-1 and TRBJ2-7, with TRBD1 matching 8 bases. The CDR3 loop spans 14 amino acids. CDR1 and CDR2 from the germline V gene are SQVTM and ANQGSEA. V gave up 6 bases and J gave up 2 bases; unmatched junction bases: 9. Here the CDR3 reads CSVAKTGATYEQYF. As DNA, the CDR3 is TGCAGCGTAGCTAAGACAGGGGCAACCTACGAGCAGTACTTC.

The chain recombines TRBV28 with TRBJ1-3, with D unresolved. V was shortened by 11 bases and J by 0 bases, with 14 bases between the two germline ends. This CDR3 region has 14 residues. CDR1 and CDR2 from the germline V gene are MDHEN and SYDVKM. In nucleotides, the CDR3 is TGTGCCGTCGAGCCGGGAGACTCTGGAAACACCATATATTTT. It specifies CAVEPGDSGNTIYF.